Following are 8 T cell receptor beta chains from one sample sequenced in a study of cytomegalovirus exposure and HLA in healthy donors. Sequencing was performed with immunoSEQ multiplex PCR; in TCRdb, only in-frame clones are kept and a portion is missing. The sample lists over 150,000 clones, about 85% occurring once. Sequencing was done on a sample of PBMCs. The receptors were sampled from a man younger than 35 in good health and CMV-seropositive.

This chain connects TRBV28 to TRBJ1-4; perhaps TRBD1 as D (5 bases). V was trimmed by 11 bases and J by 7 bases, leaving 17 bases between them. This CDR3 spans 13 amino acids. The germline V gene has CDR1 MDHEN and CDR2 SYDVKM. The CDR3 coding sequence is TGTGCCGCCGACAGCCGCTTGGGTGAAAAACTGTTTTTT. Translation: CAADSRLGEKLFF. Full variable domain (missing parts from reference TRBV28 and TRBJ1-4): DVKVTQSSRYLVKRTGEKVFLECVQDMDHENMFWYRQDPGLGLRLIYFSYDVKMKEKGDIPEGYSVSREKKERFSLILESASTNQTSMYLCAADSRLGEKLFFGSGTQLSVL.

V and J are TRBV6-1 and TRBJ2-5, with D perhaps matching TRBD2 (6 bases). The CDR3 is 14 amino acids. CDR1 and CDR2 from the germline V gene are MNHNS and SASEGT. Between the trimmed V and J ends, which lost 2 bases and 5 bases, there was a span of 12 bases. The CDR3 sequence: CASSEWGVGETQYF. In nucleotides, the CDR3 is TGTGCCAGCAGTGAATGGGGGGTAGGCGAGACCCAGTACTTC.

J is TRBJ2-7 and V is TRBV7-8, with 8 bases aligning to TRBD1. Germline V gene lookup returns CDR1 SGHVS and CDR2 FQNEAQ. The CDR3 length is 12 residues. V lost 5 bases and J lost 9; bases outside the gene matches: 6. CDR3 region: CASSTRQGTQYF. DNA for the CDR3: TGTGCCAGCAGCACCCGACAGGGGACGCAGTACTTC.

The CDR3 here is CASSLNYNEQFF. The CDR3 nucleotides read TGTGCCAGCAGCCTTAATTACAATGAGCAGTTCTTC. The chain combines TRBV27 with TRBJ2-1; D is ambiguous. The CDR3 length is 12 residues. Looked up from germline, CDR1 is MNHEY and CDR2 is SMNVEV (reference sequence). The ends were cut back, 6 bases at V and 4 bases at J, with 7 bases in the middle.

This clone appeared a single time. The chain employs TRBV5-1 and TRBJ1-1; unclear D gene. CDR3 length equals 14 residues. CDR1 is SGHRS and CDR2 is YFSETQ in the germline V gene. Trimming pared 1 base from V and 4 bases from J, leaving 11 bases between. In DNA, the CDR3 is TGCGCCAGCAGCTTGCTGAACCTCGGCACTGAAGCTTTCTTT. Encoded protein: CASSLLNLGTEAFF.

The rearrangement uses TRBV28 and TRBJ1-2, with TRBD1 matching over 8 bases. Per the germline V gene, CDR1 is MDHEN and CDR2 is SYDVKM. The CDR3 is 14 residues long. The J segment lost 7 bases and the V segment lost 3 bases, leaving 7 bases of the junction unmatched. The CDR3 coding sequence is TGTGCCAGCAGTTTGGTCAGGGGGCCAGGTGGCTACACCTTC. Its protein product is CASSLVRGPGGYTF.

This chain's CDR3 is CASSAQGGAEAFF. CDR3 sequence (DNA): TGCGCCAGCAGCGCACAGGGTGGGGCTGAAGCTTTCTTT. J is TRBJ1-1 and V is TRBV5-1; tentatively, D is TRBD1 (6 bases). The CDR3 spans 13 residues. CDR1 SGHRS and CDR2 YFSETQ come from the germline V gene. Deletions cut 4 bases from V and 6 bases from J, with 13 bases between. Based on the CDR3 plus reference TRBV5-1 and TRBJ1-1, the full variable domain is KAGVTQTPRYLIKTRGQQVTLSCSPISGHRSVSWYQQTPGQGLQFLFEYFSETQRNKGNFPGRFSGRQFSNSRSEMNVSTLELGDSALYLCASSAQGGAEAFFGQGTRLTVV.

V is TRBV10-3 and J is TRBJ2-1, with TRBD1 matching 9 bases. The germline CDR1 and CDR2 sequences are ENHRY and SYGVKD. The J segment lost 2 bases and the V segment lost 3 bases, leaving 2 bases of the junction unmatched. The CDR3 contains 15 residues. CDR3 residues: CAISDGDRAYNEQFF. The CDR3 DNA reads TGTGCCATCAGTGACGGGGACAGGGCCTACAATGAGCAGTTCTTC.